One sample yielded the 2 T cell receptor beta chains listed below, sequenced in a study of blood T cell repertoires in COVID-19. Profiled with immunoSEQ multiplex PCR; TCRdb holds only in-frame clones, not every one. The sample has fewer than 85,000 clones, about 87% seen once. Sequenced: peripheral blood. These receptors all stem from a human donor in a cohort sampled during active COVID-19.

The chain has TRBV4-2 and TRBJ2-2; TRBD2 agrees at 13 bases. Germline values: CDR1 LGHNA, CDR2 YNFKEQ. The CDR3 loop spans 17 amino acids. After removal of 1 base from V and 11 bases from J, the junction contained 10 bases not matched to a gene. The CDR3 region is CASSQVRTSGGAGELFF. The CDR3 nucleotides read TGTGCCAGCAGCCAAGTCCGTACTAGCGGGGGGGCAGGTGAGCTGTTTTTT.

This chain connects TRBV7-8 to TRBJ2-1, with D possibly TRBD2 on 5 matching bases. The V gene lost 2 bases and the J gene lost 6 bases, with 23 bases spanning the gap. The CDR3 consists of 18 residues. Germline V gene lookup returns CDR1 SGHVS and CDR2 FQNEAQ. The CDR3 is CASSLRPGLQPDGNEQFF. For the CDR3, the DNA is TGTGCCAGCAGCTTAAGGCCAGGACTCCAACCTGATGGCAATGAGCAGTTCTTC. The variable domain in full, completed from reference TRBV7-8 and TRBJ2-1, reads GAGVSQSPRYKVAKRGQDVALRCDPISGHVSLFWYQQALGQGPEFLTYFQNEAQLDKSGLPSDRFFAERPEGSVSTLKIQRTQQEDSAVYLCASSLRPGLQPDGNEQFFGPGTRLTVL.